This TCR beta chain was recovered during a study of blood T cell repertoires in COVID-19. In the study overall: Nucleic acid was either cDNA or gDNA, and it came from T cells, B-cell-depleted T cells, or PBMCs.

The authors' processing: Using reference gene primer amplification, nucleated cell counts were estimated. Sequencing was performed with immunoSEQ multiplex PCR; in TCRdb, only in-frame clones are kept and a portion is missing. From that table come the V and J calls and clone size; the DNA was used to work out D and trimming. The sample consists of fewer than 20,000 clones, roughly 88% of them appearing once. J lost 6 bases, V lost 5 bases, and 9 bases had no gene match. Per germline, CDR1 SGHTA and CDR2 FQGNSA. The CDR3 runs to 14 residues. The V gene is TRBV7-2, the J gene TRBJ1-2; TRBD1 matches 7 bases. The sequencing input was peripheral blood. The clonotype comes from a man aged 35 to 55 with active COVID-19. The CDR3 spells CASSLRTGSNGYTF. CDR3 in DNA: TGTGCCAGCAGCCTCCGGACAGGTTCGAATGGCTACACCTTC.